This T cell receptor (beta chain) was captured in a study of CD8 T cells in Susac syndrome. Random hexamers were used to reverse transcribe the RNA input (about 0.45 to 1 ug). The CDR3 of TCR beta was amplified by immunoSEQ multiplex PCR across 54 Vbeta and 13 Jbeta. One entry per CDR3 protein, called by TCRdb with MiXCR from the immunoSEQ multiplex PCR reads. The sample carries about 110,000 distinct CDR3 sequences, around 97% recorded once. Sequencing of TCR beta, carried out with a high-throughput approach, was applied to CD8+ and CD4+ T cells from the blood. The CD8+ and CD4+ T cells were negatively isolated, with the TEMRA cells enriched by FACS. Trimming shortened V by 8 bases and J by 2 bases, and 7 bases separated the two germline ends. The germline V gene has CDR1 LNHDA and CDR2 SQIVND (reference sequence). The CDR3 covers 11 residues.

This chain joins TRBV19 and TRBJ2-7; D perhaps matches TRBD2 (6 bases). Specimen: CD4+ T cells from PBMCs. This TCR came from a human donor in good health. CDR3 in amino acids: CASRGTYEQYF. CDR3 DNA: TGTGCCAGTCGGGGGACCTACGAGCAGTACTTC.